Described below is a single T cell receptor beta chain sequence and its context. Its antigen remains unidentified. The primer mix had 60 Vbeta and 13 Jbeta primers. Some clones are missing from TCRdb's copy, which holds only in-frame ones; the method was immunoSEQ multiplex PCR. The repertoire holds about 93,000 clones, with around 78% as singletons. The CDR3 covers 14 residues. This record belongs to a study of cytomegalovirus exposure and HLA in healthy donors. Whole-study findings and limits: Earlier analysis found most TCR beta V segments productive about 90% or about 30% of the time. Indistinguishable V segments such as TRBV6-2 and TRBV6-3 were excluded. Listed as cytomegalovirus-associated were 150 or so TCR beta chains. DRB1 showed the most TCR associations and HLA-C the fewest in a later analysis, as rates varied by HLA locus.

This chain links TRBV21-1 with TRBJ1-2. TRBV21-1 is a pseudogene locus. This sequence was found in a man aged 30 to 45 in good health and CMV-seronegative. Sequencing was done on a sample of PBMCs. CDR3 loop: CAISPFGYSFGYPF. Written as DNA, the CDR3 is TGTGCCATCTCCCCCTTCGGATATAGCTTCGGCTACCCCTTC.